These 14 T cell receptor beta chains came from one sample sequenced in a study of T cells in Graves' hyperthyroidism and ophthalmopathy. It was RNA transcripts that yielded the amplified TCR beta CDR3 regions. TCR CDR3 underwent first-round RT-PCR with the HTBI primer set. TCRdb re-called the multiplex PCR reads with MiXCR, one entry per CDR3 protein. This table holds roughly 24,000 distinct CDR3 sequences, around 40% found once. Sequencing input: blood. Every receptor here comes from a woman younger than 45 with Graves' hyperthyroidism.

To note about this clonotype: At one end the junction does not follow the germline gene, possibly because of a read error. The chain recombines TRBV2 with TRBJ2-4, with D unclear. Germline-derived CDR1 and CDR2 are SNHLY and FYNNEI. The CDR3 runs to 14 residues. The CDR3 bases are TGTGCCAGCAGGGCCGACTTAGCCAAAAACATTCGGTGCTTC. This codes for CASRADLAKNIRCF.

The chain's CDR3 is CASNSRGSEKLFF. The CDR3 region has the DNA TGTGCCAGTAACAGTCGGGGGAGCGAAAAACTGTTTTTT. The chain couples TRBV19 to TRBJ1-4, with a weak D call TRBD1 (5 bases). Per germline, CDR1 LNHDA and CDR2 SQIVND (reference sequence). This CDR3 has 13 residues. V lost 7 bases and J lost 8, with 14 bases in between.

The chain links TRBV19 to TRBJ1-1, with TRBD1 identical over 8 bases. Germline V gene lookup returns CDR1 LNHDA and CDR2 SQIVND (reference sequence). The CDR3 length is 12 residues. V lost 7 bases to trimming and J lost 8 bases; unmatched junction nucleotides: 6. The CDR3 here is CASIDRGGEAFF. CDR3 bases: TGTGCCAGTATCGACAGGGGAGGAGAAGCTTTCTTT. Full variable domain (outside the CDR3, taken from reference TRBV19 and TRBJ1-1): DGGITQSPKYLFRKEGQNVTLSCEQNLNHDAMYWYRQDPGQGLRLIYYSQIVNDFQKGDIAEGYSVSREKKESFPLTVTSAQKNPTAFYLCASIDRGGEAFFGQGTRLTVV.

This clonotype came up a few times. An end of the junction does not agree with germline; a read error may underlie this. The chain couples TRBV2 to TRBJ2-7; D unresolved. The CDR3 is 10 residues long. The germline gives CDR1 SNHLY, CDR2 FYNNEI. Here the CDR3 reads CASSEAGRSF. Written as DNA, the CDR3 is TGTGCCAGCAGTGAAGCGGGCAGATCCTTC.

This clonotype was recorded at least ten times. The chain employs TRBV14 and TRBJ2-1; D is unclear. The germline V gene has CDR1 SGHDN and CDR2 FVKESK. Trimming pared 1 base from V and 8 bases from J, leaving 6 bases between. This CDR3 has 12 residues. The CDR3 DNA sequence: TGTGCCAGCAGCCAAGTTCGCCATGAGCAGTTCTTC. It yields the protein CASSQVRHEQFF. The complete variable domain, with remaining parts taken from reference TRBV14 and TRBJ2-1, reads EAGVTQFPSHSVIEKGQTVTLRCDPISGHDNLYWYRRVMGKEIKFLLHFVKESKQDESGMPNNRFLAERTGGTYSTLKVQPAELEDSGVYFCASSQVRHEQFFGPGTRLTVL.

This clonotype has a count of ten or more. V is TRBV28 and J is TRBJ1-1; no clear D. Per the germline V gene, CDR1 is MDHEN and CDR2 is SYDVKM. CDR3 length: 11 amino acids. With 1 base removed from V and 7 bases from J, the gap between germline ends came to 4 bases. CDR3 region: CASSLYGEAFF. The DNA of the CDR3 is TGTGCCAGCAGTTTATACGGTGAAGCTTTCTTT.

This clonotype came up many times. The chain uses TRBV12-3 or TRBV12-4 and TRBJ2-5, with 7 nucleotides matching TRBD2. The CDR3 sequence is 16 residues long. With V trimmed by 6 bases and J by 5 bases, 15 bases remained unmatched. The CDR3 DNA reads as TGTGCCAGCAGCCCTCGGGGGGAGGTATGGTCGGAGACCCAGTACTTC. As protein: CASSPRGEVWSETQYF.

There are many counts of this clonotype. V and J are TRBV7-9 and TRBJ1-1, with D maybe TRBD1 (5 bases). Trimming took 7 bases from V and 3 from J, leaving 15 bases between them. CDR1 SEHNR and CDR2 FQNEAQ come from the germline V gene (reference sequence). The CDR3 consists of 14 residues. Here the CDR3 reads CASTTGGGYTEAFF. As DNA, the CDR3 is TGTGCCAGCACCACTGGGGGGGGGTACACTGAAGCTTTCTTT.

In this sample, this clonotype turned up many times. The chain carries TRBV14 and TRBJ2-5; 7 bases fit TRBD2. The germline V gene encodes CDR1 SGHDN and CDR2 FVKESK. This CDR3 has 13 residues. V dropped 6 bases and J dropped 3; count of bases not matched to a gene: 4. The CDR3 here is CASRVSGKETQYF. The CDR3 nucleotides are TGTGCCAGCAGGGTCAGCGGGAAAGAGACCCAGTACTTC.

This clonotype is medium-sized (0.01 to 0.1%). At one end, the junction sequence differs from germline, possibly due to a read error. The CDR3 region is CSLGSGNTIYF. The CDR3 DNA follows: TGCAGCCTGGGGTCTGGAAACACCATATATTTT. The V and J genes are TRBV2 and TRBJ1-3; no clear D gene. Germline CDR1 reads SNHLY; CDR2 reads FYNNEI. The CDR3 contains 11 residues.

This clonotype was seen ten or more times. V and J are TRBV9 and TRBJ2-2; TRBD1 or TRBD2 may be the D gene (6 bases each). Trimming shortened V by 10 bases and J by 6 bases, and 22 bases separated the two germline ends. The CDR3 loop spans 15 amino acids. Per germline, CDR1 SGDLS and CDR2 YYNGEE. For the CDR3, the DNA is TGTGCCCCCCCGAGGGGGGTGGGTTGTCCCGGGGAGCTGTTTTTT. This encodes CAPPRGVGCPGELFF.

This clonotype was detected ten times or more. The chain links TRBV27 to TRBJ1-5; no reliable D call. CDR1 is MNHEY and CDR2 is SMNVEV in the germline V gene (reference sequence). The length of the CDR3 is 13 residues. V lost 7 bases and J lost 9, with 16 bases in between. The CDR3 DNA reads as TGTGCCAGCAACCCGTCGGGTTCCGGGCCCCAGCATTTT. This gives the protein CASNPSGSGPQHF.

This clonotype was found many times. The chain is built from TRBV14 and TRBJ2-1, with TRBD2 identical over 8 bases. CDR1 is SGHDN and CDR2 is FVKESK in the germline V gene. The ends lost 1 base at V and 7 bases at J; junction bases unmatched: 6. CDR3 length equals 15 residues. Here the CDR3 reads CASSQVSGIFNEQFF. The CDR3 DNA is TGTGCCAGCAGCCAAGTTAGCGGGATTTTTAATGAGCAGTTCTTC.

This clonotype was found once. The chain employs TRBV11-2 and TRBJ2-3; D unclear. V was clipped by 0 bases and J by 4 bases, with 11 bases between them. This CDR3 has 15 amino acids. Germline V gene sequence: CDR1 SGHAT, CDR2 FQNNGV. The CDR3 region is CASSLDSVLSDTQYF. For the CDR3, the DNA is TGTGCCAGCAGCTTAGATTCAGTCCTGTCAGATACGCAGTATTTT.